One and the same sample provided the 32 T cell receptor beta chains below, sequenced in a study of CD8+ T cells in alopecia areata listed by TCRdb under 2018. Library preparation used the immunoSEQ multiplex PCR assay. RNA was extracted from all samples and reverse transcribed into cDNA as template for TCR sequencing. TCRdb obtained this table from immuneACCESS and retained in-frame rearrangements with V and J assigned. These tables miss some clones; where compared with another copy, unresolved V genes account for less than half of the shortfall, and the remainder is unexplained. The sample records approximately 160,000 clones, around three fifths of which are singletons. The ten largest make up 11% to 15% of the sample. The time point label, as the study defines it: 20 to 30 weeks on oral tofacitinib. What this sample's treatment or condition label stands for: oral pan-JAK inhibitor, 5-10 mg twice daily.

The input for sequencing was CD4+ T cells sorted from blood, taken at week 24, from a patient treated with tofacitinib. These TCRs come from a human donor with alopecia areata.

This clone was recorded once. The chain employs TRBV1 and TRBJ2-7. TRBV1 is assigned pseudogene status. This CDR3 is 16 amino acids long. The CDR3 here is CTSSQETGPLPYEQYF. For the CDR3, the DNA is TGCACCAGCAGCCAAGAAACCGGGCCGTTACCCTACGAGCAGTACTTC.

The gene calls are TRBV18 and TRBJ1-5, with 9 nucleotides matching TRBD1. The germline V gene encodes CDR1 KGHSH and CDR2 LQKENI. V trimming: 0 bases; J trimming: 3 bases; junction bases outside the gene matches: 12. The length of the CDR3 is 19 residues. In DNA, the CDR3 is TGTGCCAGCTCACCACCCCCCTCCGGGACAGGGTTTGACAATCAGCCCCAGCATTTT. Translation gives CASSPPPSGTGFDNQPQHF.

This clone has a single count. The chain joins TRBV4-2 to TRBJ1-2; a weak D match, TRBD1 (5 bases). The CDR3 has 19 amino acids. Per germline, CDR1 LGHNA and CDR2 YNFKEQ. V was clipped by 0 bases and J by 2 bases, with 22 bases between them. Written as DNA, the CDR3 is TGTGCCAGCAGCCAAGAACTCGGATGGGACTCCGAGGTCAACTATGGCTACACCTTC. Protein product: CASSQELGWDSEVNYGYTF.

The V gene is TRBV30, the J gene TRBJ2-7; a weak D match, TRBD1 (5 bases). Germline values: CDR1 GTSNPN, CDR2 SVGIG (reference sequence). The CDR3 runs to 13 residues. Trimming left V 0 bases short and J 6 bases short, with 12 bases between. CDR3 DNA sequence: TGTGCCTGGAGTGTTTCAGGGCCTGGCGAGCAGTACTTC. This gives the protein CAWSVSGPGEQYF.

The chain couples TRBV30 to TRBJ1-2; perhaps TRBD1 as D (5 bases). Trimming left V 5 bases short and J 5 bases short, with 9 bases between. Germline lookup yields CDR1 GTSNPN and CDR2 SVGIG (reference sequence). The CDR3 runs to 11 residues. CDR3 sequence: CAWGRQYGYTF. The CDR3 nucleotides read TGTGCCTGGGGGAGACAGTATGGCTACACCTTC.

The chain has TRBV23-1 and TRBJ1-4; TRBD1 matches at 10 bases. TRBV23-1 is designated an ORF whose function remains uncertain. The CDR3 length is 16 residues. V shed 3 bases and J 11 bases; nucleotides not matched to a gene: 12. CDR3 loop: CASSHRSGTGVEKLFF. DNA of the CDR3: TGCGCCAGCAGTCACCGCTCGGGGACAGGGGTAGAGAAACTGTTTTTT.

This clone has more than one count but fewer than ten. The gene calls are TRBV23-1 and TRBJ1-2, with D unclear. TRBV23-1 falls under the ORF class, with uncertain function. Trimming stripped 8 bases from V and 4 bases from J, with 29 bases between. The CDR3 has 18 residues. CDR3 DNA: TGCGCCAGCGGCTTCCAACTTGCTACTATCCCGATCCGCTATGGCTACACCTTC. Translated, it gives CASGFQLATIPIRYGYTF.

This chain connects TRBV25-1 to TRBJ2-5; D is unclear. The CDR3 covers 13 residues. In germline, CDR1 is MGHDK, CDR2 SYGVNS. V gave up 1 base and J gave up 7 bases, with 10 bases separating them. The CDR3 DNA sequence: TGTGCCAGCAGTGAATGGGCGGTTGGGACCCAGTACTTC. Translated: CASSEWAVGTQYF.

This clone has a handful of counts. V gene TRBV30 combines with J gene TRBJ2-3; 10 bases map to TRBD1. With V trimmed by 4 bases and J by 1 base, 2 bases remained unmatched. CDR1 and CDR2 (germline): GTSNPN, SVGIG (reference sequence). The CDR3 length is 14 residues. The DNA of the CDR3 is TGTGCCTGGAAGACAGGGGGCGGCACAGATACGCAGTATTTT. It encodes CAWKTGGGTDTQYF. The full variable domain, in which reference TRBV30 and TRBJ2-3 provide the parts outside the CDR3, is SQTIHQWPATLVQPVGSPLSLECTVEGTSNPNLYWYRQAAGRGLQLLFYSVGIGQISSEVPQNLSASRPQDRQFILSSKKLLLSDSGFYLCAWKTGGGTDTQYFGPGTRLTVL.

The V call is TRBV29-1, the J call TRBJ2-1, with D perhaps TRBD2 (6 bases). Trimming pared 7 bases from V and 0 bases from J, leaving 13 bases between. The CDR3 loop spans 14 amino acids. In germline, CDR1 is SQVTM, CDR2 ANQGSEA. CDR3 in amino acids: CSAKTGDSYNEQFF. The CDR3 nucleotides are TGCAGCGCCAAAACGGGGGACTCCTACAATGAGCAGTTCTTC.

The rearrangement links TRBV18 to TRBJ2-5; possible D gene TRBD2, 5 bases. Per germline, CDR1 KGHSH and CDR2 LQKENI. V dropped 9 bases and J dropped 3 bases, with 14 bases sitting between them. The CDR3 has 13 residues. The CDR3, as DNA: TGTGCCAGTGCTGGGGAGATCAAAGAGACCCAGTACTTC. It encodes CASAGEIKETQYF.

The chain links TRBV29-1 to TRBJ2-4; D unclear. CDR1 and CDR2 (germline): SQVTM, ANQGSEA. This CDR3 has 12 amino acids. Trimming took off 3 bases at V and 3 bases at J, with 6 bases between the two ends. The CDR3 sequence is CSVEVGKNIQYF. In DNA form, the CDR3 reads TGCAGCGTTGAGGTTGGCAAAAACATTCAGTACTTC. The full variable domain, with the rest looked up from reference TRBV29-1 and TRBJ2-4, is SAVISQKPSRDICQRGTSLTIQCQVDSQVTMMFWYRQQPGQSLTLIATANQGSEATYESGFVIDKFPISRPNLTFSTLTVSNMSPEDSSIYLCSVEVGKNIQYFGAGTRLSVL.

This clone has more than one count but fewer than ten. Other nucleotide sequences from this sample produce the same CDR3. This chain connects TRBV18 to TRBJ2-5, with no clear D. Trimming stripped 1 base from V and 4 bases from J, with 1 base between. The CDR3 consists of 11 residues. Looked up from germline, CDR1 is KGHSH and CDR2 is LQKENI. The CDR3 is CASSPRETQYF. The CDR3 nucleotides read TGTGCCAGCTCACCACGAGAGACCCAGTACTTC. The full variable domain, with the rest looked up from reference TRBV18 and TRBJ2-5, is NAGVMQNPRHLVRRRGQEARLRCSPMKGHSHVYWYRQLPEEGLKFMVYLQKENIIDESGMPKERFSAEFPKEGPSILRIQQVVRGDSAAYFCASSPRETQYFGPGTRLLVL.

This clone has just a few counts. The chain links TRBV4-2 to TRBJ1-4, with D maybe TRBD1 (5 bases). Germline assignment: CDR1 LGHNA and CDR2 YNFKEQ. Trimming shortened V by 1 base and J by 4 bases, and 13 bases separated the two germline ends. The CDR3 runs to 16 residues. The CDR3 nucleotides read TGTGCCAGCAGCCAAGGTGTTCAGGGCAGTAATGAAAAACTGTTTTTT. Protein: CASSQGVQGSNEKLFF.

V gene TRBV5-1 combines with J gene TRBJ1-6; D gene ambiguous. The CDR3 contains 13 residues. Germline CDR1 SGHRS, CDR2 YFSETQ. With 7 bases removed from V and 4 bases from J, the gap between germline ends came to 9 bases. The CDR3 region is CASLRQYNSPLHF. In nucleotides, the CDR3 is TGCGCCAGCCTAAGGCAGTATAATTCACCCCTCCACTTT.

The chain is built from TRBV30 and TRBJ2-5; possible D gene TRBD2, 5 bases. Between the trimmed V and J ends, which lost 1 base and 10 bases, there was a span of 16 bases. Germline V gene sequence: CDR1 GTSNPN, CDR2 SVGIG (reference sequence). The CDR3 is 13 residues long. The DNA for the CDR3 is TGTGCCTGGAGTGCGGATCGCGCAGAGGGCCAGTACTTC. Amino acid sequence: CAWSADRAEGQYF.

The J gene is TRBJ2-2, the V gene TRBV29-1; 9 positions agree with TRBD2. Unmatched junction bases numbered 7, after V lost 0 bases and J lost 5 bases. Germline loops: CDR1 SQVTM, CDR2 ANQGSEA. The CDR3 contains 16 residues. The chain's CDR3 is CSVEDRLRGGTGELFF. The CDR3 DNA sequence: TGCAGCGTTGAAGATCGGCTGCGGGGGGGGACCGGGGAGCTGTTTTTT.

V is TRBV7-8 and J is TRBJ1-5; D might be TRBD1 (5 bases). Trimming removed 0 bases at V and 2 bases at J, with 8 bases between. CDR1 is SGHVS, CDR2 FQNEAQ, per germline. The CDR3 runs 15 residues. In DNA, the CDR3 is TGTGCCAGCAGCTTAGCGAGGGGACGCAATCAGCCCCAGCATTTT. This encodes CASSLARGRNQPQHF.

The chain employs TRBV18 and TRBJ2-5; D uncertain. The CDR3 runs 16 residues. V lost 0 bases to trimming and J lost 1 base, with 12 bases between them. Germline assignment: CDR1 KGHSH and CDR2 LQKENI. CDR3 protein: CASSPPGGRAQETQYF. Here the CDR3 DNA reads TGTGCCAGCTCACCACCAGGTGGACGGGCCCAAGAGACCCAGTACTTC.

This chain's CDR3 is CASSERNRQGTQYF. Here the CDR3 DNA reads TGTGCCAGCAGTGAACGGAACAGACAGGGTACGCAGTATTTT. V and J are TRBV6-4 and TRBJ2-3; 7 bases map to TRBD1. Losses at the gene ends were 3 bases for V and 8 bases for J; bases not matched to a gene: 8. The CDR3 has 14 amino acids. CDR1 is MRHNA, CDR2 SNTAGT, per germline.

This clone occurred a few times. CDR3 nucleotide sequence: TGTGCCAGCAGCTTGACTAGCGATACGCAGTATTTT. Amino acid sequence: CASSLTSDTQYF. The rearrangement joins TRBV7-9 to TRBJ2-3; 7 bases map to TRBD2. This CDR3 contains 12 residues. Germline loops: CDR1 SEHNR, CDR2 FQNEAQ (reference sequence). V was clipped by 3 bases and J by 6 bases; unmatched bases: 0.

Here the CDR3 DNA reads TGTGCCACCAGCAGAGGACGTGCAGAGAACTCCTATGGCTACACCTTC. It yields the protein CATSRGRAENSYGYTF. This chain joins TRBV15 and TRBJ1-2; D is unclear. The CDR3 is made up of 16 amino acids. Looked up from germline, CDR1 is LNHNV and CDR2 is YYDKDF (reference sequence). Trimming took off 1 base at V and 4 bases at J, with 16 bases between the two ends.

The V call is TRBV10-2, the J call TRBJ2-1; TRBD1 matches at 9 bases. V trimming: 3 bases; J trimming: 5 bases; junction bases outside the gene matches: 8. Germline V CDR1 and CDR2: WSHSY, SAAADI. The CDR3 spans 16 residues. The CDR3 DNA sequence: TGCGCCAGCAGTGATTACACCGGGACAGGGAACAATGAGCAGTTCTTC. Its translation is CASSDYTGTGNNEQFF.

This clone was found once. Written as DNA, the CDR3 is TGTGCCAGCAGTTATTCCGTCGGAAACACCATATATTTT. This translates into CASSYSVGNTIYF. The chain recombines TRBV6-5 with TRBJ1-3; D not certain. The CDR3 is 13 amino acids. V gave up 3 bases and J gave up 4 bases, with 7 bases separating them. Germline V gene data show CDR1 as MNHEY and CDR2 as SVGAGI.

This clone was observed once. The rearrangement uses TRBV29-1 and TRBJ1-4; 8 nucleotides line up with TRBD1. CDR3 length: 12 residues. Germline values: CDR1 SQVTM, CDR2 ANQGSEA. V shed 7 bases, J shed 3 bases, and the junction held 1 base outside the gene matches. This chain's CDR3 is CSAGQANEKLFF. DNA of the CDR3: TGCAGCGCGGGACAGGCTAATGAAAAACTGTTTTTT. Full variable domain (outside the CDR3, taken from reference TRBV29-1 and TRBJ1-4): SAVISQKPSRDICQRGTSLTIQCQVDSQVTMMFWYRQQPGQSLTLIATANQGSEATYESGFVIDKFPISRPNLTFSTLTVSNMSPEDSSIYLCSAGQANEKLFFGSGTQLSVL.

The chain employs TRBV4-2 and TRBJ2-3; 8 bases agree with TRBD2. The germline CDR1 and CDR2 sequences are LGHNA and YNFKEQ. This CDR3 is 15 amino acids long. J gave up 6 bases and V 1 base, and 6 bases lay outside the gene matches. The CDR3 here is CASSQATSASDTQYF. CDR3 in DNA: TGTGCCAGCAGCCAAGCGACTAGCGCTTCGGATACGCAGTATTTT.

V is TRBV5-6 and J is TRBJ2-1, with D perhaps given as TRBD1 or TRBD2 (6 bases each). Germline-derived CDR1 and CDR2 are SGHDT and YYEEEE. V was trimmed by 1 base and J by 9 bases, leaving 17 bases between them. The CDR3 covers 15 residues. This CDR3 reads CASSLRGRGWSEQFF. CDR3 coding DNA: TGTGCCAGCAGCTTGCGGGGGCGCGGGTGGAGTGAGCAGTTCTTC.

This clone was seen once. V usage is TRBV29-1 and J usage is TRBJ1-4; D is possibly TRBD1 (6 bases). The CDR3 length is 13 residues. Germline CDR1 is SQVTM and CDR2 is ANQGSEA. The ends were cut back, 8 bases at V and 8 bases at J, with 18 bases in the middle. This CDR3 reads CSFWGAGGEKLFF. The CDR3 DNA sequence: TGCAGCTTTTGGGGGGCAGGTGGGGAAAAACTGTTTTTT.

The chain combines TRBV30 with TRBJ1-3, with a possible D match to TRBD1 (5 bases). Germline V gene sequence: CDR1 GTSNPN, CDR2 SVGIG (reference sequence). There are 12 residues in the CDR3. The V end was cut by 4 bases, the J end by 14 bases, with 18 bases between. The CDR3 nucleotides read TGTGCCTGGACTCCCGTCCCGGGACGTTTATATTTT. Translation gives CAWTPVPGRLYF. The whole variable domain, filled in from reference TRBV30 and TRBJ1-3, reads SQTIHQWPATLVQPVGSPLSLECTVEGTSNPNLYWYRQAAGRGLQLLFYSVGIGQISSEVPQNLSASRPQDRQFILSSKKLLLSDSGFYLCAWTPVPGRLYFGEGSWLTVV.

V usage is TRBV11-2 and J usage is TRBJ1-4; 7 bases align to TRBD1. V shed 2 bases, J shed 5 bases, and the junction held 5 bases outside the gene matches. CDR1 SGHAT and CDR2 FQNNGV come from the germline V gene. The CDR3 sequence is 15 residues long. The CDR3 nucleotides read TGTGCCAGCAGCTTACCCCGACAGGGAAATGAAAAACTGTTTTTT. Amino acid sequence: CASSLPRQGNEKLFF.

The chain is built from TRBV29-1 and TRBJ1-2; TRBD1 might be the D (5 bases). With 7 bases removed from V and 0 bases from J, the gap between germline ends came to 15 bases. This CDR3 contains 14 residues. Germline V CDR1 and CDR2: SQVTM, ANQGSEA. The CDR3 DNA sequence: TGCAGCGCGGGGGAGGTACTCGCTAACTATGGCTACACCTTC. Translation gives CSAGEVLANYGYTF.

DNA of the CDR3: TGCAGCGTTAAAATTCGTTCGGGGACAGATACGCAGTATTTT. This encodes CSVKIRSGTDTQYF. The rearrangement links TRBV29-1 to TRBJ2-3, with TRBD2 as a possible D gene (5 bases). Trimming pared 5 bases from V and 3 bases from J, leaving 15 bases between. Per the germline V gene, CDR1 is SQVTM and CDR2 is ANQGSEA. This CDR3 contains 14 residues.